These 26 T cell receptor beta chains were sequenced from one sample in a study of human T cells and chemical hapten exposure. Time point described: pre-sensitization, week 0. Treatment of the sample: therapeutic diphenylcyclopropenone sensitization with weekly scalp DPC. TCRdb re-analysed the RACE reads in MiXCR, keeping a single row per CDR3 protein. The table includes 200,000 to 300,000 distinct CDR3 sequences, over 8% detected once. Sequencing used whole blood, obtained in connection with sensitization to the hapten diphenylcyclopropenone (DPC). The receptors were sampled from a woman in her 40s with alopecia areata. Some clones in this sample may be carry-over from other donors' samples.

This clonotype has only a few counts. The genes are TRBV21-1 and TRBJ2-6; the listed D gene, TRBD2, was not tested against the DNA. TRBV21-1 is flagged as a pseudogene. This CDR3 is built from 19 residues. The CDR3 loop reads CASSKSMWEGLSGANVLTF. In DNA form, the CDR3 reads TGTGCCAGCAGCAAAAGTATGTGGGAGGGTCTTTCTGGGGCCAACGTCCTGACTTTC.

This clonotype was observed a few times. The gene calls are TRBV29-1 and TRBJ2-5; the D is unclear. Germline CDR1 reads SQVTM; CDR2 reads ANQGSEA. CDR3 size: 13 residues. V lost 7 bases and J 2 bases, leaving 14 bases between the germline ends. This CDR3 is CSAPRSGQETQYF. In DNA form, the CDR3 reads TGCAGCGCCCCCCGGAGTGGGCAAGAGACCCAGTACTTC.

This clonotype was counted a few times. The rearrangement uses TRBV6-5 and TRBJ1-6; possible D gene TRBD1, 5 bases. Germline loops: CDR1 MNHEY, CDR2 SVGAGI. This CDR3 spans 14 amino acids. Trimming stripped 6 bases from V and 9 bases from J, with 15 bases between. The CDR3 protein is CASRRGLTGSPLHF. For the CDR3, the DNA is TGTGCCAGCAGGAGGGGACTGACTGGTTCACCCCTCCACTTT.

This clonotype occurred many times. The J gene is TRBJ2-7, the V gene TRBV4-1; the match to TRBD1 covers 8 bases. V lost 3 bases and J lost 6; bases outside the gene matches: 4. The CDR3 sequence is 13 residues long. Per germline, CDR1 MGHRA and CDR2 YSYEKL. This chain's CDR3 is CASSHPGGAEQYF. CDR3 sequence (DNA): TGCGCCAGCAGCCATCCAGGGGGCGCCGAGCAGTACTTC.

This clonotype was counted a few times. This chain joins TRBV7-9 and TRBJ1-2; possible D gene TRBD1, 5 bases. V lost 5 bases and J lost 3, with 19 bases in between. The CDR3 runs to 16 residues. Germline V gene data show CDR1 as SEHNR and CDR2 as FQNEAQ (reference sequence). The CDR3 sequence: CASSLRHRPRDYGYTF. DNA of the CDR3: TGTGCCAGCAGCCTAAGGCACAGGCCGAGGGACTATGGCTACACCTTC. The variable domain in full, with the rest retrieved from reference TRBV7-9 and TRBJ1-2, is DTGVSQNPRHKITKRGQNVTFRCDPISEHNRLYWYRQTLGQGPEFLTYFQNEAQLEKSRLLSDRFSAERPKGSFSTLEIQRTEQGDSAMYLCASSLRHRPRDYGYTFGSGTRLTVV.

This clonotype was seen ten or more times. The gene calls are TRBV3-1 and TRBJ2-3; 13 bases line up with TRBD2. This CDR3 has 14 residues. CDR1 and CDR2 from the germline V gene are LGHDT and YNNKEL (reference sequence). V was clipped by 6 bases and J by 4 bases; unmatched bases: 1. CDR3 sequence: CASRLAGGPDTQYF. Written as DNA, the CDR3 is TGTGCCAGCAGACTAGCGGGAGGGCCAGATACGCAGTATTTT.

Note on this clonotype: A much bigger clone sits one base away, suggesting this may be a read error. V is TRBV20-1 and J is TRBJ1-5; D perhaps matches TRBD1 (5 bases). The CDR3 loop spans 14 amino acids. Trimming took 1 base from V and 0 from J, leaving 7 bases between them. Germline V gives CDR1 DFQATT, CDR2 SNEGSKA (reference sequence). The CDR3 DNA reads TGCAGTGCTAGAGTGGGGGGTAGCAATCAGCCCCAGCATTTT. Residues: CSARVGGSNQPQHF.

This clonotype was counted only a few times. The J gene is TRBJ2-1, the V gene TRBV2; 13 positions agree with TRBD2. Germline V CDR1 and CDR2: SNHLY, FYNNEI. Trimming cost V 6 bases and J 7 bases; bases outside gene matches: 9. This CDR3 has 16 residues. CDR3 residues: CASRVRTSGSWNEQFF. CDR3 in DNA: TGTGCCAGCAGGGTGCGGACTAGCGGGAGTTGGAATGAGCAGTTCTTC.

This clonotype was seen a handful of times. The chain recombines TRBV7-9 with TRBJ1-1, with 8 positions matching TRBD1. Germline V gene sequence: CDR1 SEHNR, CDR2 FQNEAQ (reference sequence). The CDR3 sequence is 11 residues long. The ends lost 10 bases at V and 7 bases at J; junction bases unmatched: 5. CDR3 DNA sequence: TGTGCCACTCGGACAGGGATTGAAGCTTTCTTT. The encoded protein is CATRTGIEAFF.

The V call is TRBV27, the J call TRBJ2-3; D gene unclear. V lost 5 bases, J lost 5 bases, and 14 bases lay in between. The V gene's germline CDR1 is MNHEY and CDR2 SMNVEV (reference sequence). This CDR3 has 14 amino acids. Here the CDR3 DNA reads TGTGCCAGCAGTCAAAGACCGGCGAGAGATACGCAGTATTTT. As protein: CASSQRPARDTQYF.

This clonotype was seen many times. This chain uses TRBV3-1 with TRBJ2-5; D may correspond to TRBD1 or TRBD2 (6 bases each). CDR1 is LGHDT, CDR2 YNNKEL, per germline (reference sequence). The CDR3 runs to 16 residues. The ends were cut back, 0 bases at V and 7 bases at J, with 18 bases in the middle. The CDR3 reads CASSQDQGTQLGTQYF. The CDR3 nucleotides are TGTGCCAGCAGCCAAGACCAGGGGACTCAACTCGGGACCCAGTACTTC.

The rearrangement joins TRBV28 to TRBJ2-1; D is perhaps TRBD1 or TRBD2 (5 bases each). Germline-derived CDR1 and CDR2 are MDHEN and SYDVKM. CDR3 length: 16 amino acids. The V end was cut by 6 bases, the J end by 2 bases, with 17 bases between. CDR3 residues: CASSSPGPEAYNEQFF. CDR3 nucleotides: TGTGCCAGCAGCAGCCCGGGACCGGAGGCCTACAATGAGCAGTTCTTC.

This clonotype was detected only a few times. CDR3 in amino acids: CATSGTTGSTDTDTQYF. The CDR3 DNA sequence: TGTGCCACCAGTGGGACGACAGGGTCTACGGACACAGATACGCAGTATTTT. J is TRBJ2-3 and V is TRBV24-1; 7 bases fit TRBD1. Germline V lookup: CDR1 KGHDR, CDR2 SFDVKD. The CDR3 contains 17 residues. With V trimmed by 5 bases and J by 2 bases, 12 bases remained unmatched.

This clonotype was detected ten times or more. The genes are TRBV7-2 and TRBJ2-6, with 9 bases that match TRBD2. From germline, CDR1 is SGHTA and CDR2 FQGNSA. The ends lost 5 bases at V and 4 bases at J; junction bases unmatched: 6. This CDR3 is built from 16 residues. DNA for the CDR3: TGTGCCAGCAGCATACCTAGCGGGACCGGGGCCAACGTCCTGACTTTC. It codes for CASSIPSGTGANVLTF.

The sample holds a few counts of this clonotype. The chain joins TRBV11-3 to TRBJ2-1; TRBD1 or TRBD2 may be the D gene (6 bases each). Trimming pared 2 bases from V and 8 bases from J, leaving 22 bases between. The CDR3 length is 17 residues. Germline V lookup: CDR1 SGHNT, CDR2 YENEEA. CDR3 sequence (DNA): TGTGCCAGCAGCTTACGGGGGCGGGCCCCCGCCAAAGATGAGCAGTTCTTC. It codes for CASSLRGRAPAKDEQFF.

The chain couples TRBV29-1 to TRBJ1-2; 8 positions match TRBD1. The CDR3 is made up of 12 amino acids. CDR1 SQVTM and CDR2 ANQGSEA come from the germline V gene. V gave up 5 bases and J gave up 4 bases; unmatched junction bases: 3. The CDR3 DNA is TGCAGCGTTTCAGGACAGGGCTATGGCTACACCTTC. As protein: CSVSGQGYGYTF.

This clonotype came up a few times. V is TRBV9 and J is TRBJ1-4; D not resolved. V lost 0 bases to trimming and J lost 8 bases, with 11 bases between them. CDR3 length: 14 amino acids. CDR1 and CDR2 from the germline V gene are SGDLS and YYNGEE. The CDR3 region is CASSVGKEGEKLFF. CDR3 DNA: TGTGCCAGCAGCGTAGGAAAGGAGGGAGAAAAACTGTTTTTT.

A few counts support this clonotype. J is TRBJ2-2 and V is TRBV27; 9 nucleotides line up with TRBD1. Germline V gene data show CDR1 as MNHEY and CDR2 as SMNVEV (reference sequence). The CDR3 is 14 amino acids. V gave up 6 bases and J gave up 8 bases; unmatched junction bases: 7. The DNA of the CDR3 is TGTGCCAGCAGATACGGGACAGGGTTTGGGGAGCTGTTTTTT. Residues: CASRYGTGFGELFF.

This clonotype was detected a few times. The chain combines TRBV2 with TRBJ2-1, with D possibly being TRBD1 (6 bases). V was trimmed by 1 base and J by 9 bases, leaving 7 bases between them. The CDR3 totals 12 residues. Germline-derived CDR1 and CDR2 are SNHLY and FYNNEI. The CDR3 DNA follows: TGTGCCAGCAGTGAAGGAGGGGGTGAGCAGTTCTTC. Translating it yields CASSEGGGEQFF.

This rearrangement joins TRBV7-2 to TRBJ1-1; D is uncertain. The V end lost 1 base, the J end lost 4 bases, and 10 bases lay between the germline ends. CDR3 size: 14 residues. CDR1 is SGHTA and CDR2 is FQGNSA in the germline V gene. CDR3 DNA sequence: TGTGCCAGCAGCTTAGGCGCGTCGAGCACTGAAGCTTTCTTT. As protein: CASSLGASSTEAFF.

The chain couples TRBV30 to TRBJ2-2; 7 bases are shared with TRBD1. The V and J ends lost 3 bases and 3 bases, in that order; junction bases with no gene match: 7. CDR3 length: 15 amino acids. Germline CDR1 GTSNPN, CDR2 SVGIG (reference sequence). CDR3 loop: CAWRKGAGDTGELFF. The CDR3 nucleotides are TGTGCCTGGAGAAAGGGGGCAGGCGACACCGGGGAGCTGTTTTTT.

This clonotype was observed a handful of times. This chain joins TRBV27 and TRBJ2-2, with D unclear. In germline, CDR1 is MNHEY, CDR2 SMNVEV (reference sequence). This CDR3 contains 17 residues. V gave up 5 bases and J gave up 6 bases, with 22 bases separating them. The CDR3 nucleotides read TGTGCCAGCAGTGTGAGTTCCAGGCCGCCGGTGCCCGGGGAGCTGTTTTTT. It specifies CASSVSSRPPVPGELFF.

This clonotype appeared a few times. This chain joins TRBV4-1 and TRBJ2-2; maybe TRBD2 (5 bases). Trimming took 0 bases from V and 1 from J, leaving 12 bases between them. There are 17 residues in the CDR3. Germline assignment: CDR1 MGHRA and CDR2 YSYEKL. CDR3 nucleotides: TGCGCCAGCAGCCAAGAAGGCGGAGGCCGGAACACCGGGGAGCTGTTTTTT. This translates into CASSQEGGGRNTGELFF.

The rearrangement links TRBV7-2 to TRBJ2-5; a weak D match, TRBD1 (5 bases). Trimming removed 4 bases at V and 2 bases at J, with 14 bases between. The CDR3 is 15 residues long. Per germline, CDR1 SGHTA and CDR2 FQGNSA. The CDR3 sequence: CASSSMTASQETQYF. The CDR3 DNA follows: TGTGCCAGCAGCTCCATGACAGCTAGTCAAGAGACCCAGTACTTC.

In this sample, this clonotype turned up a few times. The chain joins TRBV2 to TRBJ1-4; the match to TRBD1 covers 11 bases. Per germline, CDR1 SNHLY and CDR2 FYNNEI. The ends lost 5 bases at V and 0 bases at J; junction bases unmatched: 5. This CDR3 is 17 amino acids long. CDR3 nucleotide sequence: TGTGCCAGCAGTTTGGACAGGGGGCGCGCAACTAATGAAAAACTGTTTTTT. Translation gives CASSLDRGRATNEKLFF. The whole variable domain, filled in from reference TRBV2 and TRBJ1-4, reads EPEVTQTPSHQVTQMGQEVILRCVPISNHLYFYWYRQILGQKVEFLVSFYNNEISEKSEIFDDQFSVERPDGSNFTLKIRSTKLEDSAMYFCASSLDRGRATNEKLFFGSGTQLSVL.

In this sample, this clonotype turned up a few times. The chain has TRBV6-1 and TRBJ1-5; no clear D. The CDR3 spans 12 residues. Trimming left V 6 bases short and J 2 bases short, with 5 bases between. CDR1 MNHNS and CDR2 SASEGT come from the germline V gene. CDR3 DNA: TGTGCCAGCAGGATGGGCAATCAGCCCCAGCATTTT. This translates into CASRMGNQPQHF.